Listed here are 3 T cell receptor beta chains from one sample, sequenced in a study of OX40 agonist ivuxolimab in advanced cancers. Profiled with immunoSEQ multiplex PCR; TCRdb holds only in-frame clones, not every one. This sample yields roughly 15,000 clones, of which around four fifths are seen a single time; roughly 24% belongs to the top ten. The sequences come from CD4+ or CD8+ T cells sorted from blood, collected in a trial of the OX40 agonist ivuxolimab. The receptor set was obtained from an adult with an advanced solid tumor such as melanoma, head and neck, liver or kidney cancer.

V and J are TRBV11-1 and TRBJ2-7; a possible D gene is TRBD2 (5 bases). The CDR3 totals 15 residues. Trimming took 5 bases from V and 0 from J, leaving 14 bases between them. Germline CDR1 is SGHAT and CDR2 is FQDESV (reference sequence). Here the CDR3 reads CASSPDFRNSYEQYF. For the CDR3, the DNA is TGTGCCAGCAGCCCGGACTTTCGGAACTCCTACGAGCAGTACTTC.

This chain connects TRBV2 to TRBJ2-5, with 13 bases aligning to TRBD2. Losses at the gene ends were 3 bases for V and 4 bases for J; bases not matched to a gene: 2. The CDR3 is 15 amino acids. Germline CDR1 reads SNHLY; CDR2 reads FYNNEI. CDR3 nucleotides: TGTGCCAGCAGTGATGGGACTAGCGGGACAGAGACCCAGTACTTC. This translates into CASSDGTSGTETQYF.

The CDR3 DNA reads as TGCGCCAGCAGCTTCGGAGGATCTACCTACGAGCAGTACTTC. Amino acids: CASSFGGSTYEQYF. The chain employs TRBV5-1 and TRBJ2-7; weak D call: TRBD2 (5 bases). V was shortened by 2 bases and J by 2 bases, with 11 bases between the two germline ends. The V gene's germline CDR1 is SGHRS and CDR2 YFSETQ. The CDR3 covers 14 residues. The whole variable domain, filled in from reference TRBV5-1 and TRBJ2-7, reads KAGVTQTPRYLIKTRGQQVTLSCSPISGHRSVSWYQQTPGQGLQFLFEYFSETQRNKGNFPGRFSGRQFSNSRSEMNVSTLELGDSALYLCASSFGGSTYEQYFGPGTRLTVT.